The sequence of this TCR beta chain was determined in a study of cytomegalovirus exposure and HLA in healthy donors (TCRdb year 2017). In terms of the full investigation: An earlier analysis of fewer than 750 of the donors reported 250 to 350 Gb of sequence data and around 100 million unique TCR beta sequences obtained from around 170 million T cells. All discovery cohort repertoires had been generated on a single sequencing platform. The study combined high-throughput TCR immunosequencing, statistical association of individual TCRs with disease status, and machine learning to predict cytomegalovirus infection status. An earlier analysis of some 500 of the donors applied high-throughput TCR beta sequencing to assess whether each TCR beta V gene segment acted as functional or pseudogenic. Donor age, sex, ethnicity and CMV serostatus were compiled together with the repertoire data. To study patterns of TCR occurrence, a later analysis re-analyzed previously published TCR beta repertoires from around 660 donors and added high-resolution HLA genotyping. Along with the approximately 700-subject first cohort, a separate validation cohort of some 130 different subjects was used. Of the approximately 400 genotyped donors, 81% were placed in the genetic ancestry cluster associated with self-reported Caucasian donors. Roughly 300 gigabases of sequencing data and approximately 93 million unique TCR sequences were included in an early release covering roughly 600 HLA-typed donors. HLA typing included class I and class II loci at four-digit resolution. A handful of DR-DQ haplotypes were handled as single units for association and clustering because linkage in the cohort was strong. In the later analysis, no new phenotypic data were used to find candidate immune exposures; instead, reliance was placed on TCR beta sequences and their occurrence across donors. The study aimed to test whether signatures of past pathogen exposure could be identified by cataloging public T cell receptors. Genome-wide SNP genotypes for about 65% of the 666 donors were used in a later genetic analysis, which treated that subset as a discovery cohort. On average, around 200,000 unique TCR beta nucleotide sequences were sequenced per donor among 398 genotyped donors of the cohort, with approximately 18% of those sequences being non-productive. The number of donors typed differed by locus, with roughly 629-640 for A, B, C, DRB1 and DQB1, 522 for DQA1, 606 for DPA1, and some 440 for DPB1. The T cell repertoires of several hundred subjects were profiled by immunosequencing and related to cytomegalovirus serostatus.

As to this clone: Its antigen remains undetermined. No base quality values were provided; no much bigger clone lies one nucleotide off.

The CDR3 contains 14 residues, cysteine and phenylalanine counted. CDR3 DNA only is kept here, 42 bases in frame from base 1. CDR1 and CDR2 are read off the germline V gene as MNHEY and SVGAGI. V is reduced by 2 bases and J by 1 base, leaving a spacing of 8 bases between them. The study at large found these results: An association between a missense DCLRE1C variant and V-gene and J-gene trimming of TCR beta chains was found in a later genetic analysis and replicated in an independent cohort. A total of fewer than 200 TCR beta chains were listed by the study as associated with cytomegalovirus. When HLA alleles, especially DR and DQ, strongly co-occurred, attributing TCR associations to individual alleles was difficult. In an earlier analysis of more than 450 of the donors, most TCR beta V segments were observed in productive rearrangements about 87% or about 30% of the time, broadly matching IMGT annotations. Because the 87-base-pair reads could not distinguish some IMGT-functional V segments, including TRBV6-2 and TRBV6-3, those segments were excluded. In a later analysis, several top co-occurrence clusters were reported to appear linked to parvovirus B19, influenza, CMV and Epstein-Barr virus. Immune exposure information for the cohort was limited to CMV serostatus. The classifier was reported to diagnose cytomegalovirus status with high specificity and sensitivity in both the original and validation cohorts. In a later analysis, the rate of TCR association differed among HLA loci, with DRB1 alleles having the most associated TCRs and HLA-C alleles having the fewest. In a later analysis, HLA-associated TCR beta chains showed more clonal expansion and lower generation probabilities than non-associated chains that were equally common. The sequencing pipeline was judged likely to have produced a cluster of highly shared sequence variants as a technical artifact. A later analysis associated 16,951 TCR beta sequences with specific HLA alleles at a false discovery rate of 0.05. In a later genetic analysis, fewer N-insertions in productive TCRs were reported among donors in an Asian-associated ancestry cluster than the approximately 670-donor mean. This cohort had only TCR beta chains sequenced, and the lack of alpha or paired-chain data limited which features could be detected. Correlated functional status among segregating V segments might reflect linkage disequilibrium, but an unknown experimental factor could not be ruled out. While some public TCRs were present in many individuals, most TCR sequences turned up only very rarely across donors. In vitro tests confirmed that a few of the cytomegalovirus-associated TCR beta chains recognize cytomegalovirus antigens. Because HLA typing was missing for some donors at each locus, association tests included only the typed subset. A later analysis found that most CMV-associated TCR beta chains appeared HLA-restricted, with HLA associations seemingly driven largely by CMV exposure. The earlier analysis of a few hundred of the donors excluded some 15 rarely observed V segments, including chromosome 9 orphons, because counts were too low. The presence/absence analyses assumed that sequencing depth was roughly uniform across donors, and that assumption may not be true. The authors suggested that the approach could potentially be extended to other disease states and immunological phenotypes. A further reported finding was that TCR beta sequences accurately predicted the HLA-A and HLA-B alleles for most subjects in the first cohort.

Library preparation employed the immunoSEQ multiplex PCR assay. For the multiplex PCR, a mixture combining 60 forward primers for TCR Vbeta segments and 13 reverse primers for TCR Jbeta segments was used. Amplification of the CDR3 region of rearranged TCR beta genes was performed with a multiplex PCR assay on genomic DNA. The amplified TCR beta libraries were sequenced on the Illumina HiSeq System as 87-base-pair reads. The source study handled its data this way. Across the 670 or so repertoires, a later analysis counted around 80 million unique TCR beta chains, 9.5 million to 12 million of which were shared by at least two donors. A nearest-neighbor algorithm error-corrected the raw reads and collapsed the reads into unique sequences, merging closely related sequences to remove PCR and sequencing errors. CDR3 sequences were aligned to IMGT reference sequences to assign V, D and J gene segments. For a sequence to be retained, a match of at least six nucleotides was required to both a V gene segment and a J gene segment. Rearrangements were called productive when the CDR3 lacked stop codons and stayed in frame with V and J; all others were non-productive. CDR3 was defined by IMGT convention, running from the second conserved V-encoded cysteine to the conserved J-encoded phenylalanine. Sequences without an unambiguous match to a single V gene segment were excluded from the earlier analysis of a few hundred of the donors. An earlier analysis of several hundred of the donors classified V segments as functional when productive rearrangements were above 56.7% and as segregating when the standard deviation between donors was above 5%. A statistical classification framework was built for diagnosing cytomegalovirus status from the catalog of TCR beta chain sequences. In a later analysis, V and J genes were assigned by comparing TCR nucleotide sequences against IMGT/GENE-DB human TR gene sequences. In a later analysis, CDR3 sequences and most-parsimonious VDJ recombination scenarios were assigned using the TCRdist pipeline. In a later analysis, each TCR beta chain was defined by its CDR3 amino acid sequence together with its V-gene family, and reads lacking a unique V-gene family were excluded. As a way to deal with suspected cross-contamination and a sequencing artifact, a later analysis dropped over 550 nucleotide sequences that were highly shared and had low generation probability. For each public chain, a later analysis derived a clonal expansion index from normalized ranks of inferred template counts within each repertoire. In a later analysis, generation probabilities were computed with a VDJ recombination model fitted to out-of-frame rearrangements, and the resulting probabilities were checked against IGoR. A later analysis scored TCR-TCR, TCR-HLA and TCR-CMV co-occurrence with hypergeometric tests, applying a repertoire-size bias correction to TCR pairs. A later analysis estimated false discovery rates by permuting HLA or CMV assignments 20 times. In a later analysis, co-occurring TCRs were grouped using DBSCAN, with TCRdist sequence similarity added in when clustering inside HLA-allele-positive subsets. Repertoires with fewer than 30,000 or more than 120,000 public chains were left out of co-occurrence clustering, as were a handful of repertoires with anomalous nucleotide sharing. TCRdb retrieved this table from immuneACCESS and kept in-frame rearrangements only. Not all clones are present; in checked studies, unresolved V genes account for under half, and no reason is known for the remainder. The V and J calls and the clone size are those of that table, but D and trimming were determined from the DNA. The sample contains about 120,000 clones, roughly 70% of them found a single time. Of the sample, roughly 3% falls within the top ten clones.

The cohort was made up of approximately 670 healthy bone marrow donors. At the time of sampling, every cohort member was nominally healthy, though immune exposures that went unrecorded were likely present. The donor tested CMV seropositive, placing the donor among the 250 to 300 seropositive members of the cohort. Each donor provided a peripheral blood sample, and peripheral blood mononuclear cells were used for TCR beta sequencing. The Qiagen DNeasy Blood Extraction Kit was used to extract genomic DNA from the blood cell samples. The V and J genes are TRBV6-5 and TRBJ1-1, with TRBD1 perhaps the D gene, on 6 matching bases. This TCR derives from a woman between 40 and 50 years old in good health and CMV-seropositive. Source material: PBMCs. At the DNA level, the sequence is TGTGCCAGCAGTTACGTAGGGGGGAACACTGAAGCTTTCTTT. Its translation is CASSYVGGNTEAFF.